The following is a T cell receptor (beta chain) sequence with its context. Antigen unknown. V shed 0 bases and J shed 1 base, with 13 bases lying between them. In germline, CDR1 is DFQATT, CDR2 SNEGSKA (reference sequence). The CDR3 extends over 15 amino acids. Constant-region reverse primers amplified full-length variable regions, followed by semi-nested Nested Universal Primer A PCR. In TCRdb, the 5' RACE reads were re-called with MiXCR into one record per CDR3 protein. The profile shows just over 60,000 distinct CDR3 sequences, roughly 30% of them singletons. Broader study findings: The TCR gene usage of tumor memory CD4+ T cells clustered together with blood and lymph node memory CD4+ cells and with lymph node naive CD4+ cells.

This clonotype originated in a female donor with breast cancer. The rearrangement links TRBV20-1 to TRBJ2-7, with a tentative D call TRBD2 (6 bases). The sequenced material came from tumor-infiltrating naive CD4+ T cells sorted from the breast tumor. The subset was: naive CD4+ T cells, CD4+CD45RA+CD25-. The DNA for the CDR3 is TGCAGTGCTAGAGAGTTTAGCGGAGCATCCTACGAGCAGTACTTC. Protein: CSAREFSGASYEQYF.